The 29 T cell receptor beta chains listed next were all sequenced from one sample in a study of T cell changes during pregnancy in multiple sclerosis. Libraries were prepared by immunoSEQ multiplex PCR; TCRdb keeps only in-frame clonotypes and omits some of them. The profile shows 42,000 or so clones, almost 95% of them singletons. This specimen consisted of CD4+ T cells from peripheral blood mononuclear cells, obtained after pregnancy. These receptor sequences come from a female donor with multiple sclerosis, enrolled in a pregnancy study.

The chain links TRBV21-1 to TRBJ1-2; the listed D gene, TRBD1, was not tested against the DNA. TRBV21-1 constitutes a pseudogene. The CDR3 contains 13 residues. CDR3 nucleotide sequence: TGTGCCAGCAGCCGCAGGGGGCGGCATGGCTACACCTTC. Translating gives CASSRRGRHGYTF.

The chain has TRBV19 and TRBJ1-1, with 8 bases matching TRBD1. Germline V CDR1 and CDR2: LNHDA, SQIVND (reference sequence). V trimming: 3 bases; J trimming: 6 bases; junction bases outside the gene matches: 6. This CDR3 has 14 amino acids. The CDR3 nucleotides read TGTGCCAGTAGTATTTGGGACAGGTCCCCTGAAGCTTTCTTT. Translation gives CASSIWDRSPEAFF.

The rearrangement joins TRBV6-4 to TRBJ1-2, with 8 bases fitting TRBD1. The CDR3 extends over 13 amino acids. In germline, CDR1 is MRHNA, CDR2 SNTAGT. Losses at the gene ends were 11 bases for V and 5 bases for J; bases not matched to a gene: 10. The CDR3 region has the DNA TGTGCCGGAACCGGGACAGGACGTTATGGCTACACCTTC. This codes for CAGTGTGRYGYTF.

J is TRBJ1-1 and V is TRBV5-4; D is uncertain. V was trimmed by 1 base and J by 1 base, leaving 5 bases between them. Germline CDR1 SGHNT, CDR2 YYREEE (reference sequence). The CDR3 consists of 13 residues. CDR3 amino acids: CASSLTRNTEAFF. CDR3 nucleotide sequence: TGTGCCAGCAGCTTGACGAGGAACACTGAAGCTTTCTTT. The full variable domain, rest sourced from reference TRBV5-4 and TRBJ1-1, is ETGVTQSPTHLIKTRGQQVTLRCSSQSGHNTVSWYQQALGQGPQFIFQYYREEENGRGNFPPRFSGLQFPNYSSELNVNALELDDSALYLCASSLTRNTEAFFGQGTRLTVV.

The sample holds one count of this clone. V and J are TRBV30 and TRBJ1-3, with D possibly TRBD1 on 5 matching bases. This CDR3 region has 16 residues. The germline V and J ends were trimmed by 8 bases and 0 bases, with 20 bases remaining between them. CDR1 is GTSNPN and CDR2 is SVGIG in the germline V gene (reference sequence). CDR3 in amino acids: CALGGTFESSGNTIYF. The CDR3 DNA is TGTGCCCTGGGAGGGACTTTTGAGAGCTCTGGAAACACCATATATTTT.

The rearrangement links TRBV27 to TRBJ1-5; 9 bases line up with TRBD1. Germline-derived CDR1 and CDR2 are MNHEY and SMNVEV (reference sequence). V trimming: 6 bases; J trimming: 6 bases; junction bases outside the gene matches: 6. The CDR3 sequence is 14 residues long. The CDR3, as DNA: TGTGCCAGCAGAACGACAGGGGGTGGTCAGCCCCAGCATTTT. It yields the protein CASRTTGGGQPQHF.

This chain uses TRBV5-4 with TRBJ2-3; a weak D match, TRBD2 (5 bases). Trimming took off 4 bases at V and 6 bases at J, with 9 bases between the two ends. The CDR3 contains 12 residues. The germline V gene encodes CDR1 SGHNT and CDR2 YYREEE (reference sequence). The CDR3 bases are TGTGCCAGCAGCCCCTGGGAGGATACGCAGTATTTT. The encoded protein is CASSPWEDTQYF.

CDR3 DNA: TGTGCCAGCAGCCTCGAGATAGCGGGGGCCCTAACGGGGGAGCAGTACTTC. The encoded protein is CASSLEIAGALTGEQYF. The genes are TRBV5-4 and TRBJ2-7; TRBD2 aligns across 9 bases. Unmatched junction bases numbered 18, after V lost 4 bases and J lost 7 bases. The germline V gene encodes CDR1 SGHNT and CDR2 YYREEE (reference sequence). CDR3 length equals 17 residues.

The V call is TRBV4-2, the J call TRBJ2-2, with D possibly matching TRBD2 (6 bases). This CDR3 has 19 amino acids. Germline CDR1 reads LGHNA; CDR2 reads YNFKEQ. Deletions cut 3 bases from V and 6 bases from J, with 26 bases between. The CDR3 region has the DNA TGTGCCAGCAGCCAGGATGGAAGCGGGTTCCTAAGTGGGGCCGGGGAGCTGTTTTTT. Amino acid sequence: CASSQDGSGFLSGAGELFF.

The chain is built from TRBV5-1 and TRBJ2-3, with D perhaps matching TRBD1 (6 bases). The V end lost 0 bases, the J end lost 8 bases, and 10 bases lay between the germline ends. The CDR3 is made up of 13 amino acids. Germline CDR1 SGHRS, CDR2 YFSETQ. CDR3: CASSLEGGFTQYF. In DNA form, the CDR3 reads TGCGCCAGCAGCTTGGAAGGGGGATTTACGCAGTATTTT.

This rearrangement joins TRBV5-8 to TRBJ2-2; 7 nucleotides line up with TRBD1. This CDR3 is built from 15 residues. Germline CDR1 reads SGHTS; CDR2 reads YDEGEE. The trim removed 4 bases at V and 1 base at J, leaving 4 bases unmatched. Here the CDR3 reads CASSMGDRNTGELFF. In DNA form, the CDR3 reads TGTGCCAGCAGCATGGGGGACAGGAACACCGGGGAGCTGTTTTTT.

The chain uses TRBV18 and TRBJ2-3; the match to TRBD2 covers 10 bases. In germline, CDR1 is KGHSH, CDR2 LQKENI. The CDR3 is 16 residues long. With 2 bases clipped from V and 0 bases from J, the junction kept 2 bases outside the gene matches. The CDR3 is CASSPGGLASTDTQYF. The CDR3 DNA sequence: TGTGCCAGCTCACCAGGGGGACTAGCGAGCACAGATACGCAGTATTTT.

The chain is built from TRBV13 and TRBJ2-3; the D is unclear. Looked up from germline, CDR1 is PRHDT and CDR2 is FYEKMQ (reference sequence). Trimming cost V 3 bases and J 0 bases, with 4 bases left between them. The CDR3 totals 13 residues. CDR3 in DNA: TGTGCCAGCAGCTTCAGAAGCACAGATACGCAGTATTTT. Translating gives CASSFRSTDTQYF.

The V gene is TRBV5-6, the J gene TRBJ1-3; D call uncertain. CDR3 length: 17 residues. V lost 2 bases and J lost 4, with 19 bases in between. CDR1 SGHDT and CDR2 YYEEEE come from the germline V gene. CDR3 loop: CASSFFGHSSAGNTIYF. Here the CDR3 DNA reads TGTGCCAGCAGCTTTTTCGGTCACTCCTCAGCGGGAAACACCATATATTTT.

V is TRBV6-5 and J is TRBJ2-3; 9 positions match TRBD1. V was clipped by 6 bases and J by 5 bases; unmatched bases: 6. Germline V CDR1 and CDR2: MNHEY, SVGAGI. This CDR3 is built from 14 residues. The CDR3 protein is CASRRDRVVDTQYF. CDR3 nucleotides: TGTGCCAGCAGAAGGGACAGGGTGGTAGATACGCAGTATTTT.

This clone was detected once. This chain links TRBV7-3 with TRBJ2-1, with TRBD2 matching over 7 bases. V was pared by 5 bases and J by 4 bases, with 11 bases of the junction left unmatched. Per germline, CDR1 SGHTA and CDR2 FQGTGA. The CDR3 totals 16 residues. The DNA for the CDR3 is TGTGCCAGCAGCCCACGCCCTAGCGGCGAATACAATGAGCAGTTCTTC. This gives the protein CASSPRPSGEYNEQFF.

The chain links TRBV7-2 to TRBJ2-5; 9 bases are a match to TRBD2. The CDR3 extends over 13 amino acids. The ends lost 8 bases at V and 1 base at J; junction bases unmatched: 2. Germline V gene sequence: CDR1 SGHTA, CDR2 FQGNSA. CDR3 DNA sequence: TGTGCCAGCGCGCGGGGGGGCCAAGAGACCCAGTACTTC. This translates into CASARGGQETQYF.

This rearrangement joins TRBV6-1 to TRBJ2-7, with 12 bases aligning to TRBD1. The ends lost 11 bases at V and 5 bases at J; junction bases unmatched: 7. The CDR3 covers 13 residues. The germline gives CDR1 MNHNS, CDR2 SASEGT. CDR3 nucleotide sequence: TGTGCCGGCCGGGACAGGGGGCGGCACGAGCAGTACTTC. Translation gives CAGRDRGRHEQYF.

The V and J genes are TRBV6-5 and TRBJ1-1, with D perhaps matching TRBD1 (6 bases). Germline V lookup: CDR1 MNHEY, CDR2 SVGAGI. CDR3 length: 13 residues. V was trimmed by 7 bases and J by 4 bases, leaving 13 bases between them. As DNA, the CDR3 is TGTGCCAGCACCTATAGAGGGGGCACTGAAGCTTTCTTT. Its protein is CASTYRGGTEAFF.

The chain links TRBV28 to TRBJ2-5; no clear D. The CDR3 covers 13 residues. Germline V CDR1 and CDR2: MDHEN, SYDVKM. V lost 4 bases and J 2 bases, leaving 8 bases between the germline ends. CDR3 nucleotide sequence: TGTGCCAGCAGTTCTCGGTCTCAAGAGACCCAGTACTTC. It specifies CASSSRSQETQYF.

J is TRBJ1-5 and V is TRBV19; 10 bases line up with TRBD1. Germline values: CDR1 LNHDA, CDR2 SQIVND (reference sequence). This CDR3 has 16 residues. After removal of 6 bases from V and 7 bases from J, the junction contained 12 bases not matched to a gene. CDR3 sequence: CASSLGYGQGVQPQHF. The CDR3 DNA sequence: TGTGCCAGTAGCCTTGGGTATGGACAGGGGGTACAGCCCCAGCATTTT.

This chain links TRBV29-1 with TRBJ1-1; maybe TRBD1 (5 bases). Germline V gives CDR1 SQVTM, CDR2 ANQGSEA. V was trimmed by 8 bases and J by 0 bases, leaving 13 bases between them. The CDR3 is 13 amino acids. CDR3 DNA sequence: TGCAGCTCACAAAAAGGGGTGAACACTGAAGCTTTCTTT. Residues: CSSQKGVNTEAFF.

DNA of the CDR3: TGCGCCAGCAGCACGGGGGGGCTTGGGACCGGGGAGCTGTTTTTT. It encodes CASSTGGLGTGELFF. This sequence joins TRBV5-1 and TRBJ2-2; 8 bases agree with TRBD2. The V and J ends lost 4 bases and 5 bases, in that order; junction bases with no gene match: 7. This CDR3 spans 15 amino acids. Germline V CDR1 and CDR2: SGHRS, YFSETQ.

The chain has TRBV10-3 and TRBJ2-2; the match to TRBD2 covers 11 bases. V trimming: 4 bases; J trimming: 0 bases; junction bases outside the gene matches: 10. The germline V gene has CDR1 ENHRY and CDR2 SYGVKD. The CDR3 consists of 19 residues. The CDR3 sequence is CAISGAGLAGITNTGELFF. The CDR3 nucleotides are TGTGCCATCAGTGGAGCTGGACTAGCGGGTATTACGAACACCGGGGAGCTGTTTTTT.

The CDR3 bases are TGTGCCAGCAGTTTTCTTGGGACAGAGGGAGGCTACACCTTC. It translates to CASSFLGTEGGYTF. The rearrangement joins TRBV28 to TRBJ1-2; 7 nucleotides match TRBD1. Trimming at V came to 3 bases and at J to 8 bases, leaving 9 bases not matched to a gene. The CDR3 spans 14 residues. Germline assignment: CDR1 MDHEN and CDR2 SYDVKM.

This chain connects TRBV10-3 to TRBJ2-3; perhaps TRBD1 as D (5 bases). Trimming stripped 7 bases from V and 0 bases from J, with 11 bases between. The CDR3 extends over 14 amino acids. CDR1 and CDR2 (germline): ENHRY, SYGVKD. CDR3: CAINPSGSTDTQYF. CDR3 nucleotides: TGTGCCATCAACCCCTCAGGGAGCACAGATACGCAGTATTTT.

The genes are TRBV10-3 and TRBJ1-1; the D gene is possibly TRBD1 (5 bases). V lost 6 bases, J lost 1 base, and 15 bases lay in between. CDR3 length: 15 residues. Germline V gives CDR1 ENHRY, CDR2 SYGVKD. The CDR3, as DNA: TGTGCCATCAGGGGGGACGGGGGGAGGAACACTGAAGCTTTCTTT. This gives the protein CAIRGDGGRNTEAFF.

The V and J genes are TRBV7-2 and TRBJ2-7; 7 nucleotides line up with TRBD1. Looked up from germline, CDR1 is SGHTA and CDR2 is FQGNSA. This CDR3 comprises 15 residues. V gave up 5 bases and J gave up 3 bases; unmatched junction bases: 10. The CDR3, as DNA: TGTGCCAGCAGCCCCCAGGGGGACGGCTTCTACGAGCAGTACTTC. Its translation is CASSPQGDGFYEQYF.

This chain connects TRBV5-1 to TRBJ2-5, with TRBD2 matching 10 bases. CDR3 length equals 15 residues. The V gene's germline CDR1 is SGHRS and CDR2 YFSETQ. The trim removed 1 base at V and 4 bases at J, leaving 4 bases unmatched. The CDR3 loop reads CASSLLAGGGETQYF. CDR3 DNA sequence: TGCGCCAGCAGCTTGTTAGCGGGGGGAGGAGAGACCCAGTACTTC.